These 31 T cell receptor beta chains originate from one sample sequenced in a study of T cells in Graves' hyperthyroidism and ophthalmopathy. Researchers took RNA transcripts and amplified the TCR beta CDR3 regions from them. During a first-round RT-PCR of the TCR CDR3, the HTBI primer set was used. TCRdb re-called the multiplex PCR reads through MiXCR, storing one row per CDR3 protein. Of a few hundred thousand distinct CDR3 sequences in the sample, around 20% were seen once. The sample was blood. Receptor source: a man aged 18-30 years with Graves' ophthalmopathy.

This clonotype was seen just once. The chain uses TRBV2 and TRBJ1-2; TRBD1 might be the D (5 bases). The V gene lost 9 bases and the J gene lost 4 bases, with 21 bases spanning the gap. The CDR3 loop spans 15 amino acids. Germline V gene lookup returns CDR1 SNHLY and CDR2 FYNNEI. CDR3 loop: CARDPGPRGLYGYTF. DNA of the CDR3: TGTGCCAGAGACCCGGGACCCCGGGGCCTCTATGGCTACACCTTC.

This clonotype was seen repeatedly, ten times or more. The rearrangement joins TRBV7-3 to TRBJ2-3; 7 bases line up with TRBD2. Trimming cost V 2 bases and J 5 bases; bases outside gene matches: 7. The CDR3 loop spans 15 amino acids. Germline CDR1 and CDR2: SGHTA and FQGTGA. CDR3 coding DNA: TGTGCCAGCAGCTTAGGAGCGGGGCCGGGAGATACGCAGTATTTT. Its protein is CASSLGAGPGDTQYF. The full variable domain, in which reference TRBV7-3 and TRBJ2-3 provide the parts outside the CDR3, is GAGVSQTPSNKVTEKGKYVELRCDPISGHTALYWYRQSLGQGPEFLIYFQGTGAADDSGLPNDRFFAVRPEGSVSTLKIQRTERGDSAVYLCASSLGAGPGDTQYFGPGTRLTVL.

This clonotype was seen more than once but under ten times. The chain joins TRBV15 to TRBJ2-3; D gene uncertain. V was shortened by 6 bases and J by 0 bases, with 7 bases between the two germline ends. The CDR3 has 13 amino acids. Germline assignment: CDR1 LNHNV and CDR2 YYDKDF (reference sequence). The CDR3 DNA sequence: TGTGCCACCAGGTGGGCTAGCACAGATACGCAGTATTTT. Its translation: CATRWASTDTQYF.

This sequence joins TRBV6-1 and TRBJ2-3, with 7 nucleotides matching TRBD1. After removal of 6 bases from V and 3 bases from J, the junction contained 3 bases not matched to a gene. Germline V gene data show CDR1 as MNHNS and CDR2 as SASEGT. The CDR3 consists of 13 residues. The CDR3 loop reads CASRRGQTDTQYF. The CDR3 DNA follows: TGTGCCAGCAGGAGGGGGCAAACAGATACGCAGTATTTT.

This clonotype has ten or more counts. The chain combines TRBV7-8 with TRBJ1-5; D gene ambiguous. In germline, CDR1 is SGHVS, CDR2 FQNEAQ. The V gene lost 8 bases and the J gene lost 4 bases, with 15 bases spanning the gap. The CDR3 totals 14 residues. The CDR3 DNA follows: TGTGCCAGCCGCGCGGGGAGTTCAAATCAGCCCCAGCATTTT. Translating gives CASRAGSSNQPQHF.

The J gene is TRBJ1-5, the V gene TRBV10-2, with 9 bases aligning to TRBD1. This CDR3 has 16 amino acids. Germline V gene data show CDR1 as WSHSY and CDR2 as SAAADI. J was trimmed by 2 bases and V by 7 bases; bases with no gene match: 9. The CDR3 loop is CASTTGQGNGNQPQHF. CDR3 in DNA: TGCGCCAGCACCACTGGACAGGGGAACGGCAATCAGCCCCAGCATTTT.

This clonotype was recorded a few times. The V and J genes are TRBV19 and TRBJ1-2, with a weak D call TRBD1 (5 bases). This CDR3 spans 14 amino acids. The germline CDR1 and CDR2 sequences are LNHDA and SQIVND (reference sequence). The V gene lost 6 bases and the J gene lost 1 base, with 12 bases spanning the gap. The CDR3 nucleotides are TGTGCCAGTAGAAGACTCGACAGTAACTATGGCTACACCTTC. This encodes CASRRLDSNYGYTF.

The rearrangement uses TRBV19 and TRBJ1-2; D unclear. Germline lookup yields CDR1 LNHDA and CDR2 SQIVND (reference sequence). The V end lost 3 bases, the J end lost 8 bases, and 16 bases lay between the germline ends. This CDR3 region has 14 residues. CDR3 in DNA: TGTGCCAGTAGTATCACTCCGGAGCTCCCGGGCTACACCTTC. Protein product: CASSITPELPGYTF. Looking up the rest from reference TRBV19 and TRBJ1-2 gives the full variable domain: DGGITQSPKYLFRKEGQNVTLSCEQNLNHDAMYWYRQDPGQGLRLIYYSQIVNDFQKGDIAEGYSVSREKKESFPLTVTSAQKNPTAFYLCASSITPELPGYTFGSGTRLTVV.

This clonotype has ten or more counts. The chain recombines TRBV6-1 with TRBJ1-5; D is undetermined. Trimming removed 5 bases from V and 4 bases from J, with 9 bases in between. The CDR3 is 13 residues long. Germline V gives CDR1 MNHNS, CDR2 SASEGT. CDR3: CASSTRRNQPQHF. The DNA for the CDR3 is TGTGCCAGCAGTACCCGACGGAATCAGCCCCAGCATTTT.

This clonotype was counted many times. This chain links TRBV7-9 with TRBJ2-3, with 7 positions matching TRBD1. Germline V gene data show CDR1 as SEHNR and CDR2 as FQNEAQ (reference sequence). V lost 5 bases, J lost 3 bases, and 11 bases stayed unmatched. This CDR3 region has 16 residues. This chain's CDR3 is CASSRPQTGWTDTQYF. For the CDR3, the DNA is TGTGCCAGCAGCCGCCCCCAGACAGGGTGGACAGATACGCAGTATTTT.

Of note for this clonotype: A much larger clone lies a single base off, so this may be a read error. The chain links TRBV5-1 to TRBJ2-1; 8 nucleotides match TRBD2. V shed 0 bases and J 6 bases; nucleotides not matched to a gene: 5. Germline CDR1 reads SGHRS; CDR2 reads YFSETQ. The CDR3 loop spans 15 amino acids. CDR3 DNA: TGCGCCAGCAGCTTGGATGGCGGGGGGTTCAATGAGCAGTTCTTC. Translating it yields CASSLDGGGFNEQFF.

In its sample, this clonotype was seen many times. The chain links TRBV2 to TRBJ2-3; D might be TRBD2 (6 bases). Between the trimmed V and J ends, which lost 5 bases and 1 base, there was a span of 13 bases. There are 15 residues in the CDR3. Germline CDR1 and CDR2: SNHLY and FYNNEI. CDR3 region: CASSSGRGGTDTQYF. CDR3 coding DNA: TGTGCCAGCAGTTCAGGGCGGGGAGGCACAGATACGCAGTATTTT.

J is TRBJ1-2 and V is TRBV24-1, with a tentative D call TRBD1 (5 bases). V dropped 2 bases and J dropped 4 bases, with 13 bases sitting between them. The CDR3 loop spans 15 amino acids. Germline CDR1 is KGHDR and CDR2 is SFDVKD. The CDR3 DNA reads TGTGCCACCAGTGATTCCCGACAGCAACGCTATGGCTACACCTTC. It codes for CATSDSRQQRYGYTF.

This clonotype was picked up a small number of times. The genes are TRBV2 and TRBJ1-5; D unclear. V was trimmed by 7 bases and J by 10 bases, leaving 14 bases between them. CDR1 and CDR2 from the germline V gene are SNHLY and FYNNEI. The CDR3 spans 12 residues. For the CDR3, the DNA is TGTGCCAGCACAAATGGTGCTCGACCCCAGCATTTT. Protein sequence: CASTNGARPQHF. Together with reference TRBV2 and TRBJ1-5, the CDR3 gives the full variable domain: EPEVTQTPSHQVTQMGQEVILRCVPISNHLYFYWYRQILGQKVEFLVSFYNNEISEKSEIFDDQFSVERPDGSNFTLKIRSTKLEDSAMYFCASTNGARPQHFGDGTRLSIL.

This clonotype occurred many times. The chain carries TRBV5-1 and TRBJ1-5, with a weak D call TRBD1 (6 bases). Germline V CDR1 and CDR2: SGHRS, YFSETQ. The CDR3 sequence is 15 residues long. Trimming pared 3 bases from V and 0 bases from J, leaving 10 bases between. CDR3: CASSSTGNSNQPQHF. The CDR3 region has the DNA TGCGCCAGCAGCTCTACAGGGAATAGCAATCAGCCCCAGCATTTT. Together with reference TRBV5-1 and TRBJ1-5, the CDR3 gives the full variable domain: KAGVTQTPRYLIKTRGQQVTLSCSPISGHRSVSWYQQTPGQGLQFLFEYFSETQRNKGNFPGRFSGRQFSNSRSEMNVSTLELGDSALYLCASSSTGNSNQPQHFGDGTRLSIL.

This clonotype has ten or more counts. The J gene is TRBJ2-5, the V gene TRBV2; a possible D gene is TRBD1 (5 bases). V lost 7 bases, J lost 5 bases, and 8 bases lay in between. Germline V lookup: CDR1 SNHLY, CDR2 FYNNEI. This CDR3 is 11 amino acids long. The CDR3, as DNA: TGTGCCAGCATGGCAGGGGAGACCCAGTACTTC. Translated: CASMAGETQYF.

This clonotype came up many times. This rearrangement joins TRBV11-2 to TRBJ1-1, with TRBD1 matching 8 bases. V gave up 6 bases and J gave up 1 base; unmatched junction bases: 7. CDR1 is SGHAT and CDR2 is FQNNGV in the germline V gene. This CDR3 contains 15 residues. CDR3 bases: TGTGCCAGCAGAAAACGACAGGGGCAGAACACTGAAGCTTTCTTT. Amino acids: CASRKRQGQNTEAFF.

The table lists this clonotype with many counts. This rearrangement joins TRBV12-3 or TRBV12-4 to TRBJ2-7; 7 nucleotides agree with TRBD1. The length of the CDR3 is 13 residues. The trim removed 6 bases at V and 7 bases at J, leaving 9 bases unmatched. The CDR3: CASRERGGTEQYF. The CDR3 DNA reads as TGTGCCAGCAGGGAGAGAGGGGGCACTGAGCAGTACTTC.

This clonotype was counted only a few times. V gene TRBV9 combines with J gene TRBJ1-6, with 8 positions matching TRBD1. This CDR3 spans 15 amino acids. Germline V CDR1 and CDR2: SGDLS, YYNGEE. J gave up 6 bases and V 0 bases, and 2 bases lay outside the gene matches. CDR3 coding DNA: TGTGCCAGCAGCGTAGCTGACAGGGGTAATTCACCCCTCCACTTT. It yields the protein CASSVADRGNSPLHF.

This clonotype was counted ten times or more. This chain uses TRBV20-1 with TRBJ1-2; perhaps TRBD1 as D (6 bases). V was cut by 2 bases and J by 6 bases, with 16 bases left in between. This CDR3 region has 14 residues. Germline V gene data show CDR1 as DFQATT and CDR2 as SNEGSKA (reference sequence). The CDR3 DNA reads TGCAGTGCTAGACATAACAGGGTTCCCCATGGCTACACCTTC. Protein sequence: CSARHNRVPHGYTF.

This clonotype was picked up many times. V gene TRBV11-2 combines with J gene TRBJ1-4, with D perhaps TRBD1 (6 bases). The CDR3 is made up of 14 amino acids. Trimming took 5 bases from V and 4 from J, leaving 11 bases between them. Germline CDR1 is SGHAT and CDR2 is FQNNGV. CDR3 protein: CASSPWDINEKLFF. Written as DNA, the CDR3 is TGTGCCAGCAGCCCGTGGGACATTAATGAAAAACTGTTTTTT. Combining the CDR3 with reference TRBV11-2 and TRBJ1-4 gives the whole variable domain EAGVAQSPRYKIIEKRQSVAFWCNPISGHATLYWYQQILGQGPKLLIQFQNNGVVDDSQLPKDRFSAERLKGVDSTLKIQPAKLEDSAVYLCASSPWDINEKLFFGSGTQLSVL.

This clonotype was seen only a few times. The chain combines TRBV13 with TRBJ1-3; D perhaps matches TRBD1 (5 bases). The V end lost 5 bases, the J end lost 2 bases, and 10 bases lay between the germline ends. Germline V CDR1 and CDR2: PRHDT, FYEKMQ (reference sequence). The CDR3 consists of 14 residues. CDR3 loop: CASSTGTAGNTIYF. CDR3 DNA sequence: TGTGCCAGCAGCACGGGGACCGCTGGAAACACCATATATTTT.

This clonotype has only a few counts. This chain links TRBV6-5 with TRBJ1-4, with D tentatively TRBD1 (5 bases). The CDR3 runs to 15 residues. CDR1 and CDR2 from the germline V gene are MNHEY and SVGAGI. The V gene lost 2 bases and the J gene lost 2 bases, with 9 bases spanning the gap. CDR3 in DNA: TGTGCCAGCAGTTACGGGGACGAGACTAATGAAAAACTGTTTTTT. It codes for CASSYGDETNEKLFF.

Details on this clonotype: This may come from a read error, since a much larger clone is one base off. The chain carries TRBV3-1 and TRBJ2-7; TRBD2 matches 13 bases. Germline assignment: CDR1 LGHDT and CDR2 YNNKEL (reference sequence). The CDR3 totals 17 residues. The V segment lost 3 bases and the J segment 2 bases; nucleotides outside the gene matches: 7. The CDR3 loop is CASSQTSGGTGTYEQYF. CDR3 nucleotide sequence: TGTGCCAGCAGCCAGACTAGCGGGGGGACGGGCACCTACGAGCAGTACTTC.

This clonotype was seen at least ten times. The V and J genes are TRBV12-3 or TRBV12-4 and TRBJ1-1, with unresolved D. Trimming removed 2 bases from V and 7 bases from J, with 5 bases in between. This CDR3 contains 11 residues. This CDR3 is CASSLRVEAFF. The CDR3, as DNA: TGTGCCAGCAGTTTAAGGGTTGAAGCTTTCTTT.

A few counts support this clonotype. The chain employs TRBV19 and TRBJ1-1; D is uncertain. V was cut by 7 bases and J by 1 base, with 16 bases left in between. Germline CDR1 reads LNHDA; CDR2 reads SQIVND (reference sequence). The CDR3 extends over 15 amino acids. The CDR3 DNA is TGTGCCAGTACCCCGATGTGGAGGTCGAACACTGAAGCTTTCTTT. Translating it yields CASTPMWRSNTEAFF.

The chain employs TRBV6-1 and TRBJ2-7; 9 bases are shared with TRBD1. CDR3 length equals 15 residues. In germline, CDR1 is MNHNS, CDR2 SASEGT. Trimming at V came to 5 bases and at J to 5 bases, leaving 10 bases not matched to a gene. This CDR3 is CASSRPGTGNNEQYF. DNA for the CDR3: TGTGCCAGCAGTCGCCCCGGGACAGGGAATAACGAGCAGTACTTC.

V is TRBV18 and J is TRBJ2-2; D possibly corresponds to TRBD2 (5 bases). The germline V and J ends were trimmed by 3 bases and 0 bases, with 8 bases remaining between them. This CDR3 contains 15 residues. Per the germline V gene, CDR1 is KGHSH and CDR2 is LQKENI. In DNA form, the CDR3 reads TGTGCCAGCTCACCTACGAGGGCGAACACCGGGGAGCTGTTTTTT. Translation: CASSPTRANTGELFF.

This clonotype was counted ten times or more. The J gene is TRBJ2-3, the V gene TRBV6-5, with no clear D. The CDR3 is made up of 15 amino acids. CDR1 and CDR2 from the germline V gene are MNHEY and SVGAGI. V shed 2 bases and J shed 5 bases, with 14 bases lying between them. DNA for the CDR3: TGTGCCAGCAGTTACAATCGGGTTGCTGGAGATACGCAGTATTTT. This codes for CASSYNRVAGDTQYF.

At least ten counts were recorded for this clonotype. The gene calls are TRBV7-9 and TRBJ2-7; tentatively, D is TRBD1 or TRBD2 (7 bases each). The CDR3 consists of 15 residues. V was trimmed by 7 bases and J by 3 bases, leaving 19 bases between them. The germline CDR1 and CDR2 sequences are SEHNR and FQNEAQ (reference sequence). CDR3 nucleotide sequence: TGTGCCAGCACCTCGGAGCGGGACAGCTACTACGAGCAGTACTTC. Its protein is CASTSERDSYYEQYF.

At least ten counts were recorded for this clonotype. The V gene is TRBV6-5, the J gene TRBJ1-5; D is ambiguous. The V end lost 3 bases, the J end lost 4 bases, and 13 bases lay between the germline ends. Germline assignment: CDR1 MNHEY and CDR2 SVGAGI. This CDR3 contains 15 residues. CDR3 coding DNA: TGTGCCAGCAGTTATGATGGGAAAGGGAATCAGCCCCAGCATTTT. This codes for CASSYDGKGNQPQHF.